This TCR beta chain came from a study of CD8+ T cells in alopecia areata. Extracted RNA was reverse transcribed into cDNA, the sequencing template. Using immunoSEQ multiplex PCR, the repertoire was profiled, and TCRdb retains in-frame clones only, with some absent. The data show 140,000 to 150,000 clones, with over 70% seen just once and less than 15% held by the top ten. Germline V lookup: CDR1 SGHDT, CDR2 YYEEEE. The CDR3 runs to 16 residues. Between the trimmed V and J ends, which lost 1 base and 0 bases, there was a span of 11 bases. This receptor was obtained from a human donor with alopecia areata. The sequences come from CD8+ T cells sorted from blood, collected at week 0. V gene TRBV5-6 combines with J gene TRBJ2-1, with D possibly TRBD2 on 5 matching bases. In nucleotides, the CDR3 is TGTGCCAGCAGCTTGAGGTCAGCGGCCTCCTACAATGAGCAGTTCTTC. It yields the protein CASSLRSAASYNEQFF.